The 16 T cell receptor beta chains below all came from one sample that was sequenced in a study of blood T cell repertoires in COVID-19. The protocol was immunoSEQ multiplex PCR, while the TCRdb copy is restricted to in-frame clones and leaves out a portion. Of a few hundred thousand clones in the sample, around 86% were seen once. Sequenced: PBMCs or T cells enriched from blood (not recorded which). Receptors originate from a middle-aged woman with acute COVID-19.

The chain links TRBV5-4 to TRBJ1-6; TRBD1 matches at 9 bases. J lost 6 bases, V lost 3 bases, and 4 bases had no gene match. This CDR3 is 15 amino acids long. CDR1 is SGHNT and CDR2 is YYREEE in the germline V gene (reference sequence). CDR3 in DNA: TGTGCCAGCAGCTCGGGACAGGGATTTAATTCACCCCTCCACTTT. This translates into CASSSGQGFNSPLHF.

V and J are TRBV7-7 and TRBJ2-2; the match to TRBD1 covers 7 bases. Trimming removed 5 bases from V and 6 bases from J; junction bases left unmatched: 9. The germline gives CDR1 SSHAT, CDR2 FNYEAQ (reference sequence). The CDR3 extends over 15 amino acids. CDR3 loop: CASSPAGGVPGELFF. The CDR3 DNA reads as TGTGCCAGCAGCCCCGCAGGGGGTGTTCCCGGGGAGCTGTTTTTT.

The sample holds one count of this clone. V gene TRBV19 combines with J gene TRBJ1-3; D might be TRBD1 (5 bases). In germline, CDR1 is LNHDA, CDR2 SQIVND (reference sequence). CDR3 size: 14 residues. Trimming removed 3 bases from V and 2 bases from J, with 8 bases in between. CDR3: CASSIWGAGNTIYF. The CDR3 DNA reads as TGTGCCAGTAGTATTTGGGGGGCTGGAAACACCATATATTTT.

This clone was seen more than once but under ten times. The chain is built from TRBV9 and TRBJ2-3, with 11 bases that match TRBD2. V lost 4 bases and J lost 0; bases outside the gene matches: 10. The CDR3 runs 18 residues. Germline CDR1 reads SGDLS; CDR2 reads YYNGEE. The CDR3 DNA reads TGTGCCAGCAGCCACGCAGTAGCGGGGGGGCTTAGCACAGATACGCAGTATTTT. Translated: CASSHAVAGGLSTDTQYF.

The chain uses TRBV6-5 and TRBJ1-5; 7 bases are a match to TRBD1. Germline assignment: CDR1 MNHEY and CDR2 SVGAGI. V lost 5 bases to trimming and J lost 6 bases; unmatched junction nucleotides: 10. CDR3 length equals 15 residues. DNA of the CDR3: TGTGCCAGCAGTCACCTGACAGGGATCGGTCAGCCCCAGCATTTT. Protein: CASSHLTGIGQPQHF.

The table lists this clone with a few counts. The V call is TRBV19, the J call TRBJ2-1, with 10 positions matching TRBD2. The CDR3 has 15 residues. The germline gives CDR1 LNHDA, CDR2 SQIVND (reference sequence). Germline trimming cut 3 bases from V and 10 bases from J; bases unmatched to any gene: 9. The CDR3 DNA follows: TGTGCCAGTAGTATTTCTCTAGCGGGGGTGTGGGAGCAGTTCTTC. This sequence encodes CASSISLAGVWEQFF.

The rearrangement joins TRBV28 to TRBJ2-5, with 8 nucleotides matching TRBD1. The CDR3 loop spans 14 amino acids. Germline loops: CDR1 MDHEN, CDR2 SYDVKM. V dropped 6 bases and J dropped 5; count of bases not matched to a gene: 8. The CDR3 loop reads CASRTTTGVETQYF. Written as DNA, the CDR3 is TGTGCCAGCAGAACGACGACAGGGGTCGAGACCCAGTACTTC.

DNA for the CDR3: TGTGCCAGCAGTCAACAGGGGGCCGGGTCACCCCTCCACTTT. This codes for CASSQQGAGSPLHF. The chain has TRBV14 and TRBJ1-6, with 9 bases fitting TRBD1. Germline CDR1 and CDR2: SGHDN and FVKESK. V shed 6 bases and J 10 bases; nucleotides not matched to a gene: 7. This CDR3 is built from 14 residues.

The genes are TRBV5-1 and TRBJ1-5, with D perhaps matching TRBD1 (5 bases). V lost 0 bases and J 4 bases, leaving 11 bases between the germline ends. Looked up from germline, CDR1 is SGHRS and CDR2 is YFSETQ. This CDR3 contains 15 residues. The CDR3 spells CASSLEAGTNQPQHF. The DNA of the CDR3 is TGCGCCAGCAGCTTGGAAGCGGGGACTAATCAGCCCCAGCATTTT.

V usage is TRBV4-3 and J usage is TRBJ2-3; 8 bases map to TRBD2. V lost 1 base to trimming and J lost 2 bases; unmatched junction nucleotides: 8. The V gene's germline CDR1 is LGHNA and CDR2 YSLEER. The CDR3 is made up of 17 amino acids. Written as DNA, the CDR3 is TGCGCCAGCAGCCAAGCTGGAGTAGCGGGATACACAGATACGCAGTATTTT. Amino acid sequence: CASSQAGVAGYTDTQYF.

This rearrangement joins TRBV16 to TRBJ1-5, with a tentative D call TRBD1 (5 bases). Looked up from germline, CDR1 is KGHSY and CDR2 is FQNENV. Trimming took off 4 bases at V and 4 bases at J, with 20 bases between the two ends. The CDR3 consists of 17 residues. The CDR3 reads CASSLLGGEPRNQPQHF. CDR3 bases: TGTGCCAGCAGCCTCCTCGGGGGTGAGCCGAGGAATCAGCCCCAGCATTTT.

The V and J genes are TRBV19 and TRBJ2-1, with a possible D match to TRBD1 (6 bases). There are 12 residues in the CDR3. The V end was cut by 3 bases, the J end by 11 bases, with 11 bases between. Germline CDR1 and CDR2: LNHDA and SQIVND (reference sequence). The CDR3 bases are TGTGCCAGTAGTATCCAGGGGATTAAGCAGTTCTTC. Amino acids: CASSIQGIKQFF.

This chain joins TRBV3-1 (or the pseudogene TRBV3-2) and TRBJ1-2, with 7 bases that match TRBD1. J gave up 3 bases and V 2 bases, and 6 bases lay outside the gene matches. There are 15 residues in the CDR3. Germline-derived CDR1 and CDR2 are LGHDT and YNNKEL (reference sequence). Here the CDR3 reads CASSQWKGADYGYTF. The CDR3 bases are TGTGCCAGCAGCCAATGGAAGGGGGCAGACTATGGCTACACCTTC.

This clone was observed a single time. The chain links TRBV5-4 to TRBJ2-7, with a possible D match to TRBD1 (6 bases). Trimming took off 2 bases at V and 2 bases at J, with 11 bases between the two ends. Per the germline V gene, CDR1 is SGHNT and CDR2 is YYREEE (reference sequence). The CDR3 is 14 residues long. CDR3 sequence (DNA): TGTGCCAGCAGCTTTCGGGACATTCCCTACGAGCAGTACTTC. This translates into CASSFRDIPYEQYF.

V and J are TRBV4-2 and TRBJ2-2; 7 bases match TRBD1. The CDR3 is 16 amino acids. From germline, CDR1 is LGHNA and CDR2 YNFKEQ. Trimming at V came to 2 bases and at J to 2 bases, leaving 5 bases not matched to a gene. The CDR3 DNA sequence: TGTGCCAGCAGCCAAAAGACAGGGCCTAACACCGGGGAGCTGTTTTTT. The encoded protein is CASSQKTGPNTGELFF.

The genes are TRBV14 and TRBJ2-3; D is perhaps TRBD1 (5 bases). CDR1 and CDR2 (germline): SGHDN, FVKESK. CDR3 length: 15 residues. Trimming removed 0 bases at V and 2 bases at J, with 9 bases between. CDR3 amino acids: CASSQEGRTTDTQYF. For the CDR3, the DNA is TGTGCCAGCAGCCAAGAGGGGCGGACCACAGATACGCAGTATTTT.